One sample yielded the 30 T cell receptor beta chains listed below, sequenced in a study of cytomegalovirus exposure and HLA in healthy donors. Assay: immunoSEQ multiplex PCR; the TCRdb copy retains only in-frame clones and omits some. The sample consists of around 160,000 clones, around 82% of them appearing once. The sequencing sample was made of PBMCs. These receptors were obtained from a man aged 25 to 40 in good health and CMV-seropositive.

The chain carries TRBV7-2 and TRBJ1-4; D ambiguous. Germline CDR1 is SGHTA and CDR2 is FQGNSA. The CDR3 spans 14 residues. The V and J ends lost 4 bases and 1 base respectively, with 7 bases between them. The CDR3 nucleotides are TGTGCCAGCAGCTCGGTCCTAACTAATGAAAAACTGTTTTTT. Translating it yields CASSSVLTNEKLFF.

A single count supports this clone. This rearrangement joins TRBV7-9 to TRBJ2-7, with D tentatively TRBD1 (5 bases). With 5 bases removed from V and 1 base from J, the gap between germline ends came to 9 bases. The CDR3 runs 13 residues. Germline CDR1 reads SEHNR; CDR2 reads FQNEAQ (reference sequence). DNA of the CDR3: TGTGCCAGCAGCCACGCAGGGTCCTACGAGCAGTACTTC. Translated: CASSHAGSYEQYF.

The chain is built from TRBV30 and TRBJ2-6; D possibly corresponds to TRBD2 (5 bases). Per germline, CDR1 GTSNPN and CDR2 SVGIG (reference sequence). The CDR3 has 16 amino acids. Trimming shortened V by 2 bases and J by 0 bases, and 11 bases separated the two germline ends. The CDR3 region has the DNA TGTGCCTGGAGTTTTGGGGAGAGCTCTGGGGCCAACGTCCTGACTTTC. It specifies CAWSFGESSGANVLTF.

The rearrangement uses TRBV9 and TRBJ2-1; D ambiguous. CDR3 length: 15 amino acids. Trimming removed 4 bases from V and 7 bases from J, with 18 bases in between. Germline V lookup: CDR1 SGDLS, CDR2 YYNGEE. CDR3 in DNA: TGTGCCAGCAGCACTCGACATGATGCCAGGAATGAGCAGTTCTTC. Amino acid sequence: CASSTRHDARNEQFF.

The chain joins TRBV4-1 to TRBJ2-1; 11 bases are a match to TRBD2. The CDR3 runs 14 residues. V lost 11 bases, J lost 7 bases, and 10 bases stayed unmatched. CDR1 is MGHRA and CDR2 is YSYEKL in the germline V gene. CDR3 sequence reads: CASSKGLAANEQFF. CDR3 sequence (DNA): TGCGCCTCGTCAAAGGGACTAGCGGCGAATGAGCAGTTCTTC.

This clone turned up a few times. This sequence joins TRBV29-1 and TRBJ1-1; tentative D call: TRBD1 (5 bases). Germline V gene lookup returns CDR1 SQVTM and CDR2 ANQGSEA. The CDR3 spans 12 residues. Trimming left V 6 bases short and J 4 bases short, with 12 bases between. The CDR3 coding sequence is TGCAGCGTACCCTTCGGGGGCACTGAAGCTTTCTTT. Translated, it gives CSVPFGGTEAFF.

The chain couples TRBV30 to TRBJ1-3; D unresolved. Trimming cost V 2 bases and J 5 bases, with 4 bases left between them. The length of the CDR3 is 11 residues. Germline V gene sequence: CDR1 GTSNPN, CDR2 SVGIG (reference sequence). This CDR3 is CAWSLRNTIYF. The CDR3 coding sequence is TGTGCCTGGAGTTTAAGAAACACCATATATTTT.

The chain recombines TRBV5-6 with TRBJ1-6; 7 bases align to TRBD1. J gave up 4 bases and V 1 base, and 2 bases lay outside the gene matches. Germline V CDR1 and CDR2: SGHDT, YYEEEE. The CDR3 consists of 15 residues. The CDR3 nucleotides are TGTGCCAGCAGCTTGCCAGGGGGTTATAATTCACCCCTCCACTTT. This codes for CASSLPGGYNSPLHF.

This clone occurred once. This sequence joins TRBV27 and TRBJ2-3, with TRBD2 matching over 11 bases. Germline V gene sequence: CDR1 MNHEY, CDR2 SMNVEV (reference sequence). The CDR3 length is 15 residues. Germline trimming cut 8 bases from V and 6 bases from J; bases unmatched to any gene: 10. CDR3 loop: CASLFSGRAGDTQYF. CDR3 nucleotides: TGTGCCAGCCTTTTTAGCGGGAGGGCCGGGGATACGCAGTATTTT.

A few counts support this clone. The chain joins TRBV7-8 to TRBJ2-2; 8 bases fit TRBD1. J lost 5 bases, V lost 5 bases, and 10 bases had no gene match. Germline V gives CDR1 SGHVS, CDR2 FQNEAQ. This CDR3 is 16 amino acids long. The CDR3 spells CASSMRTGRTTGELFF. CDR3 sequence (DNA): TGTGCCAGCAGCATGAGGACAGGGAGGACGACCGGGGAGCTGTTTTTT.

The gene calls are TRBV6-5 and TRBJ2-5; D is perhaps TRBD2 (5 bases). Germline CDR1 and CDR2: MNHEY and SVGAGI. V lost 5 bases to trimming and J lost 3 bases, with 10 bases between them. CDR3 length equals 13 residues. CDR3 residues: CASSPTRKETQYF. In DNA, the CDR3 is TGTGCCAGCAGTCCTACTAGGAAAGAGACCCAGTACTTC.

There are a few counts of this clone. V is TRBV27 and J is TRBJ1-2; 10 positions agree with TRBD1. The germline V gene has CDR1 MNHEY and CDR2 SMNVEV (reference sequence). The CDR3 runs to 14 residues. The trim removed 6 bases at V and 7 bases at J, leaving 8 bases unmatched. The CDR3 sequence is CASRNRDRGGGYTF. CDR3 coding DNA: TGTGCCAGCAGGAACAGGGACAGGGGAGGTGGCTACACCTTC.

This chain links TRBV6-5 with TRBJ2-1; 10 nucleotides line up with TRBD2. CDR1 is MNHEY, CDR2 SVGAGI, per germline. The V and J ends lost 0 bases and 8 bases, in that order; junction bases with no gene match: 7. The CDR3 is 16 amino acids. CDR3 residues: CASSYSYSGGADEQFF. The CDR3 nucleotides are TGTGCCAGCAGTTACTCGTACAGCGGGGGGGCTGATGAGCAGTTCTTC.

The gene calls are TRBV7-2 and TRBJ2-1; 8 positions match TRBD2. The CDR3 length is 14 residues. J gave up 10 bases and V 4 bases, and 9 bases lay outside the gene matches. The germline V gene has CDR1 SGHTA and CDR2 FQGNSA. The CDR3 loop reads CASSSERGLREQFF. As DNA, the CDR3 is TGTGCCAGCAGCTCCGAGCGGGGGCTTAGGGAGCAGTTCTTC.

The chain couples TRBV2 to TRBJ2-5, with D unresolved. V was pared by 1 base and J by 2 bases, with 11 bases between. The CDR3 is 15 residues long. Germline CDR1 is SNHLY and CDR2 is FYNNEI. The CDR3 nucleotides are TGTGCCAGCAGTGAAGACAGTTTCGATCAAGAGACCCAGTACTTC. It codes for CASSEDSFDQETQYF.

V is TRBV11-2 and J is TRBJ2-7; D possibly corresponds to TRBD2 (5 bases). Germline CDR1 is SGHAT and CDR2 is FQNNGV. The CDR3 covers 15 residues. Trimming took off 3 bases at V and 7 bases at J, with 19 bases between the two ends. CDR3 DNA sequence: TGTGCCAGCAGCTTGGACTCCAGCCGACTACAAGAGCAGTACTTC. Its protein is CASSLDSSRLQEQYF.

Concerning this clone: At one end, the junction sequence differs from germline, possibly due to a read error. CDR3 in DNA: TGTGCCAGCAGCCCGACCGCGGTTTTT. Its translation: CASSPTAVF. J is TRBJ1-1 and V is TRBV9; D gene ambiguous. This CDR3 comprises 9 residues. Germline-derived CDR1 and CDR2 are SGDLS and YYNGEE.

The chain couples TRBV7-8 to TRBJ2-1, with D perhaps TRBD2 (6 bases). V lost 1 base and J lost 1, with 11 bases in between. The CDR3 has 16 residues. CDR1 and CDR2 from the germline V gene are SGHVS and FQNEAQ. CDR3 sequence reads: CASSLVGGASYNEQFF. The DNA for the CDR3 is TGTGCCAGCAGCTTAGTCGGGGGAGCATCCTACAATGAGCAGTTCTTC.

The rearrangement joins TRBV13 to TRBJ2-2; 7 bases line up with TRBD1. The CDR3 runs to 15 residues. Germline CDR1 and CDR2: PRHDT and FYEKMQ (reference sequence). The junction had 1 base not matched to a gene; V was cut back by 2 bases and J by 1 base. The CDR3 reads CASSLNRGNTGELFF. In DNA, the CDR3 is TGTGCCAGCAGCTTAAACAGGGGGAACACCGGGGAGCTGTTTTTT.

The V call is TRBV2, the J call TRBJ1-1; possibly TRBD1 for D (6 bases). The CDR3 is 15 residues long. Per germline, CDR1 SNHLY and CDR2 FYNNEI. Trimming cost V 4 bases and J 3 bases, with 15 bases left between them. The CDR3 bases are TGTGCCAGCAGTGCACAGGGTGGAATCGACACTGAAGCTTTCTTT. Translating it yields CASSAQGGIDTEAFF.

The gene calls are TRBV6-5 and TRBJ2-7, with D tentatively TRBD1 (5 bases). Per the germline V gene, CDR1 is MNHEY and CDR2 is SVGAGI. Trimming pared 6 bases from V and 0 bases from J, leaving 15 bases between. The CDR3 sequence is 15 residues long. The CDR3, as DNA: TGTGCCAGCAGCAAGGTCCCCGACAGCTCCTACGAGCAGTACTTC. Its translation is CASSKVPDSSYEQYF.

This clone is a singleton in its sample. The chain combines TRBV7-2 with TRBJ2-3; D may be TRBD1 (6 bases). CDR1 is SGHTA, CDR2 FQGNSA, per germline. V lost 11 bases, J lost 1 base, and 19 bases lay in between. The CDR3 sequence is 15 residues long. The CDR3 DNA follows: TGTGCCGTGCTAAGGGGGAGCATGGGCACAGATACGCAGTATTTT. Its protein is CAVLRGSMGTDTQYF.

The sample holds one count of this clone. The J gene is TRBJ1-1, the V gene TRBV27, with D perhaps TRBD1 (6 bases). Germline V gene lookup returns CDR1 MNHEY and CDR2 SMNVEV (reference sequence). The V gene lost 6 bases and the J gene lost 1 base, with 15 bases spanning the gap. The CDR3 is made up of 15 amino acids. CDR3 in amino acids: CASSRTGTRNTEAFF. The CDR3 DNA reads TGTGCCAGCAGCCGGACCGGGACAAGGAACACTGAAGCTTTCTTT.

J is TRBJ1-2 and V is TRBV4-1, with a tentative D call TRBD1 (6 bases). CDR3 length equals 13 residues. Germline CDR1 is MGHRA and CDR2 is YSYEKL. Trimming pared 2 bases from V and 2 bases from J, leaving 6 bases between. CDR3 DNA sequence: TGCGCCAGCAGCCAAAGGGGGAACTATGGCTACACCTTC. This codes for CASSQRGNYGYTF.

CDR3 nucleotides: TGTGCCAGCAGCAACGGTGAGCAGTTCTTC. Its translation: CASSNGEQFF. The chain carries TRBV11-1 and TRBJ2-1; D remains ambiguous. V lost 5 bases and J 9 bases, leaving 5 bases between the germline ends. The V gene's germline CDR1 is SGHAT and CDR2 FQDESV (reference sequence). The CDR3 extends over 10 amino acids.

The CDR3 DNA reads TGTGCCAGCAGTGAGACAGGGGTGAACACTGAAGCTTTCTTT. Translating it yields CASSETGVNTEAFF. The rearrangement links TRBV6-1 to TRBJ1-1; 8 bases agree with TRBD1. This CDR3 has 14 residues. The V gene's germline CDR1 is MNHNS and CDR2 SASEGT. The V and J ends lost 3 bases and 0 bases, in that order; junction bases with no gene match: 0.

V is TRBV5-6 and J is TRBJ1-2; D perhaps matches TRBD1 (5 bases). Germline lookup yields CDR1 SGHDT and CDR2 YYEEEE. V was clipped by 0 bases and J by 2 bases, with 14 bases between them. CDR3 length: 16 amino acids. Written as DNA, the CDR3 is TGTGCCAGCAGCTTGGTAGGCAGGGTCACCAACTATGGCTACACCTTC. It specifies CASSLVGRVTNYGYTF. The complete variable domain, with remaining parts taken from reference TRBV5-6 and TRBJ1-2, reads DAGVTQSPTHLIKTRGQQVTLRCSPKSGHDTVSWYQQALGQGPQFIFQYYEEEERQRGNFPDRFSGHQFPNYSSELNVNALLLGDSALYLCASSLVGRVTNYGYTFGSGTRLTVV.

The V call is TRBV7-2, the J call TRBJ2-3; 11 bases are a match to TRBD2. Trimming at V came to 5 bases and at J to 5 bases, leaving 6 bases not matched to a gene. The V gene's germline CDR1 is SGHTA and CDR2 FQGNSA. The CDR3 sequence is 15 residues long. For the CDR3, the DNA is TGTGCCAGCAGCCGTAGCGGGAGGGCGGTAGATACGCAGTATTTT. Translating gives CASSRSGRAVDTQYF.

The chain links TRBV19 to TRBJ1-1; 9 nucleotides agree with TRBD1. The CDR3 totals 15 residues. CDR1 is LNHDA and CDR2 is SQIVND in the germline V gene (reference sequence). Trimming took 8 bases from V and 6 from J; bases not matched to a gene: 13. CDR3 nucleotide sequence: TGTGCCAGTGTCCGCCGGGACAGGGTTGAGTCTGAAGCTTTCTTT. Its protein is CASVRRDRVESEAFF.

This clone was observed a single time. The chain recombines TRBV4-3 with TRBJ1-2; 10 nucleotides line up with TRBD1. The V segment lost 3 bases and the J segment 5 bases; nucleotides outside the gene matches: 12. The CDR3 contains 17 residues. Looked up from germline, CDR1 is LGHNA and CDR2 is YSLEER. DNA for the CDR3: TGCGCCAGCAGCCAGAGACAGGGGGCTTCGCCTGCATATGGCTACACCTTC. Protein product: CASSQRQGASPAYGYTF.